The entry below gives a single T cell receptor beta chain sequence along with its context. Through Arm-PCR of CDR3 regions and iRepertoire HTBI primers, TCR beta libraries were built. In the original processing: Looking across samples, the authors found under 70 TRBV and 15 or so TRBJ segments. A single record per CDR3 protein comes from TCRdb applying MiXCR to the multiplex PCR reads. The V and J calls follow TCRdb's processing rather than the paper's. The sample yields about 620,000 distinct CDR3 sequences, roughly 15% seen once. Time point denoted: newly diagnosed GD, antithyroid drugs for less than 3 months. The TCR library was prepared using RNA isolated from PBMCs. This sample was taken from a study of regulatory T cells in long-lasting Graves disease. CDR3 length equals 16 residues. V was pared by 5 bases and J by 0 bases, with 14 bases between. Germline loops: CDR1 MNHEY, CDR2 SVGEGT. In addition, the sample was reused for a study of T cells in Graves' hyperthyroidism and ophthalmopathy. That paper notes: Used for diagnoses were clinical symptoms, serum thyroxine and TRAb, thyroid ultrasound and orbital computed tomography.

V is TRBV6-2 or TRBV6-3 and J is TRBJ2-4; D uncertain. This TCR was recovered from a woman in her thirties with Graves disease. The source material was peripheral blood mononuclear cells (PBMCs), sampled at new diagnosis, from a patient treated with antithyroid drugs. In DNA form, the CDR3 reads TGTGCCAGCAGTGAAGGAAGCGCCCTAGCCAAAAACATTCAGTACTTC. Its protein product is CASSEGSALAKNIQYF.